The next 15 T cell receptor beta chains were all read from a single sample in a study of shared clonotypes between healthy human individuals (dated by TCRdb to 2019 to 2021). The library was made by the immunoSEQ multiplex PCR assay. The clones in this table, taken by TCRdb from immuneACCESS, are in-frame only. Not every clone is retained; where verified, under half of the shortfall comes from an unresolved V gene, and the cause of the rest is unknown. In all, the sample holds a few hundred thousand clones, and about 73% of those were seen once. The ten largest clonotypes hold around 9.3% of the sample. Sequencing was done on a sample of memory CD4+ T cells sorted from blood. In light of the paper, this sample's cell subset or site label describes: CD45RA-negative fraction. Receptors originate from a young man in good health.

The rearrangement joins TRBV7-3 to TRBJ2-1, with D maybe TRBD2 (5 bases). Trimming removed 3 bases at V and 5 bases at J, with 8 bases between. CDR3 length equals 13 residues. In germline, CDR1 is SGHTA, CDR2 FQGTGA. This CDR3 is CASSFTSDNEQFF. The CDR3 nucleotides read TGTGCCAGCAGCTTTACTAGTGACAATGAGCAGTTCTTC.

The chain has TRBV29-1 and TRBJ2-7; no firm D call. Germline V lookup: CDR1 SQVTM, CDR2 ANQGSEA. Trimming pared 6 bases from V and 7 bases from J, leaving 13 bases between. This CDR3 has 11 residues. The chain's CDR3 is CSVRSGFEQYF. In nucleotides, the CDR3 is TGCAGCGTCCGGTCCGGGTTTGAGCAGTACTTC.

The chain couples TRBV5-1 to TRBJ1-2; 8 nucleotides line up with TRBD1. This CDR3 contains 16 residues. From germline, CDR1 is SGHRS and CDR2 YFSETQ. V was pared by 3 bases and J by 8 bases, with 15 bases of the junction left unmatched. In DNA form, the CDR3 reads TGCGCCAGCAGCTGGTCGGGACAGGATATCGGCGAGGGCTACACCTTC. It encodes CASSWSGQDIGEGYTF.

At least ten counts were recorded for this clone. The chain couples TRBV5-1 to TRBJ1-1; D is unclear. Germline CDR1 is SGHRS and CDR2 is YFSETQ. The CDR3 extends over 14 amino acids. The V and J ends lost 4 bases and 4 bases respectively, with 14 bases between them. CDR3 nucleotide sequence: TGCGCCAGCAGCGTAACAATGCGGGTCACTGAAGCTTTCTTT. It codes for CASSVTMRVTEAFF.

This rearrangement joins TRBV5-5 to TRBJ2-1; D possibly corresponds to TRBD2 (5 bases). Germline CDR1 SGHKS, CDR2 YYEKEE (reference sequence). CDR3 length equals 17 residues. Trimming pared 0 bases from V and 6 bases from J, leaving 19 bases between. CDR3 sequence: CASSLDIRDIHRNEQFF. As DNA, the CDR3 is TGTGCCAGCAGCTTGGATATTCGGGATATCCACCGCAATGAGCAGTTCTTC.

The chain carries TRBV7-9 and TRBJ2-1; 11 nucleotides match TRBD2. This CDR3 has 15 amino acids. Unmatched junction bases numbered 7, after V lost 5 bases and J lost 7 bases. From germline, CDR1 is SEHNR and CDR2 FQNEAQ (reference sequence). CDR3 residues: CASSLSGRARNEQFF. DNA for the CDR3: TGTGCCAGCAGCCTTAGCGGGAGGGCCAGAAATGAGCAGTTCTTC.

The chain carries TRBV4-3 and TRBJ2-7, with 10 bases lining up with TRBD1. Germline-derived CDR1 and CDR2 are LGHNA and YSLEER. CDR3 length: 14 residues. J lost 1 base, V lost 5 bases, and 2 bases had no gene match. The CDR3 sequence: CASSWDRGSYEQYF. Written as DNA, the CDR3 is TGCGCCAGCAGCTGGGACAGGGGATCCTACGAGCAGTACTTC.

The J gene is TRBJ2-2, the V gene TRBV15; 7 nucleotides align to TRBD1. The V and J ends lost 3 bases and 0 bases, in that order; junction bases with no gene match: 4. Germline assignment: CDR1 LNHNV and CDR2 YYDKDF (reference sequence). This CDR3 is built from 16 residues. The CDR3 nucleotides are TGTGCCACCAGCAGTGCTGGGACAGCGAACACCGGGGAGCTGTTTTTT. It is translated as CATSSAGTANTGELFF.

Regarding this clone: Other DNA sequences in the sample encode the same CDR3. The rearrangement uses TRBV19 and TRBJ1-2, with D possibly being TRBD1 (6 bases). CDR1 LNHDA and CDR2 SQIVND come from the germline V gene (reference sequence). The CDR3 covers 12 residues. Trimming pared 4 bases from V and 8 bases from J, leaving 11 bases between. The CDR3 spells CASSTNRVGYTF. DNA for the CDR3: TGTGCCAGTAGTACAAACAGGGTCGGCTACACCTTC.

This clone came up many times. The chain is built from TRBV9 and TRBJ2-1, with 8 positions matching TRBD2. After removal of 3 bases from V and 3 bases from J, the junction contained 5 bases not matched to a gene. Looked up from germline, CDR1 is SGDLS and CDR2 is YYNGEE. The CDR3 sequence is 15 residues long. The CDR3 DNA sequence: TGTGCCAGCAGCGATTATAGCGGGGTCTACAATGAGCAGTTCTTC. Amino acids: CASSDYSGVYNEQFF.

The genes are TRBV5-5 and TRBJ1-5; 8 nucleotides line up with TRBD1. The CDR3 loop spans 15 amino acids. CDR1 is SGHKS and CDR2 is YYEKEE in the germline V gene (reference sequence). V shed 0 bases, J shed 5 bases, and the junction held 4 bases outside the gene matches. The CDR3 loop is CASSLAAGGYQPQHF. In nucleotides, the CDR3 is TGTGCCAGCAGCTTGGCCGCAGGGGGCTATCAGCCCCAGCATTTT.

The chain combines TRBV11-1 with TRBJ1-2, with D possibly being TRBD1 (6 bases). The germline CDR1 and CDR2 sequences are SGHAT and FQDESV (reference sequence). The length of the CDR3 is 14 residues. V lost 5 bases to trimming and J lost 0 bases, with 10 bases between them. The CDR3 here is CASSPWTANYGYTF. Here the CDR3 DNA reads TGTGCCAGCAGCCCTTGGACAGCTAACTATGGCTACACCTTC.

The CDR3 is CASKWAGGLGYNEQFF. CDR3 nucleotides: TGTGCCAGCAAGTGGGCGGGAGGCCTAGGCTACAATGAGCAGTTCTTC. V usage is TRBV28 and J usage is TRBJ2-1; 8 bases match TRBD2. V was clipped by 7 bases and J by 3 bases; unmatched bases: 11. Germline V gene sequence: CDR1 MDHEN, CDR2 SYDVKM. This CDR3 comprises 16 residues.

The rearrangement links TRBV7-6 to TRBJ2-5; D not certain. The germline CDR1 and CDR2 sequences are SGHVS and FNYEAQ. V was pared by 2 bases and J by 5 bases, with 15 bases between. The CDR3 extends over 15 amino acids. CDR3 coding DNA: TGTGCCAGCAGCTTATTGGGGATGCGACTGGAGACCCAGTACTTC. It is translated as CASSLLGMRLETQYF.

The chain carries TRBV7-9 and TRBJ2-4; D gene uncertain. Germline V gene sequence: CDR1 SEHNR, CDR2 FQNEAQ (reference sequence). V was pared by 2 bases and J by 5 bases, with 16 bases between. This CDR3 comprises 16 residues. For the CDR3, the DNA is TGTGCCAGCAGCTTATCCCCCCCACGTGGTGAAAACATTCAGTACTTC. Translating gives CASSLSPPRGENIQYF.